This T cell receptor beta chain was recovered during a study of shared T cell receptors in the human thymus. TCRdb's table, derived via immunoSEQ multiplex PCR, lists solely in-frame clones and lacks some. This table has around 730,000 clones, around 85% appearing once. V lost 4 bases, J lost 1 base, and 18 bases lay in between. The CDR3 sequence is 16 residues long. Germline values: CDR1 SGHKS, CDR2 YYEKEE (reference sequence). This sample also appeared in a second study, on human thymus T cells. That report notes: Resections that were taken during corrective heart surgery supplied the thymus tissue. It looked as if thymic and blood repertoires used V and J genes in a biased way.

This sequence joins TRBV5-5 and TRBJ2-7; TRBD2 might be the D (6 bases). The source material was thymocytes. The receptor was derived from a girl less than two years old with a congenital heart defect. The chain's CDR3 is CASSGPRGRTSYEQYF. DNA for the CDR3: TGTGCCAGCAGCGGACCCCGGGGGAGAACGTCCTACGAGCAGTACTTC.